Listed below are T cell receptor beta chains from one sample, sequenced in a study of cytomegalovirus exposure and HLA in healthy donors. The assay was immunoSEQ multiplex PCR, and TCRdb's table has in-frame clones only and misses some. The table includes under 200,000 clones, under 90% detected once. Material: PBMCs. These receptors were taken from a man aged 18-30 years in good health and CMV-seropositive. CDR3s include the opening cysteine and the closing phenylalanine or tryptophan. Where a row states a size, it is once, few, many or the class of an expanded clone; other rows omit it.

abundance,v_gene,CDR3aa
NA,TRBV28,CASSQIITGNHEQYF
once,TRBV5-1,CASSIDRVTEAFF
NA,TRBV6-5,CASSTGVGQQETQYF
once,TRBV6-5,CASSYGADMNTEAFF
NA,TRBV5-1,CASSLLAGTTNEQYF
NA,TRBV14,CASSQIGRASYNEQFF
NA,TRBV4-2,CASSQVARRRGDEKLFF
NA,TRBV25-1,CASGTRGNYGYTF
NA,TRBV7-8,CASSSTRGLRETQYF
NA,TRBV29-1,CSVEEGQYQYF
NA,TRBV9,CASSPRRRQGTDTQYF
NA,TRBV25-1,CASSETGRNQPQHF
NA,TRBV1,CTSSQRLGEVGWNTIYF
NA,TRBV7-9,CASSSRLKYNEQFF